This T cell receptor beta chain was sequenced during a study of control samples from healthy donors and cancer patients. V was trimmed by 4 bases and J by 6 bases, leaving 15 bases between them. The CDR3 totals 15 residues. Germline V gene sequence: CDR1 KGHDR, CDR2 SFDVKD. Here immunoSEQ multiplex PCR was the method, and the copy in TCRdb shows in-frame clones only, minus some. The sample shows tens of thousands of clones, roughly 91% of them seen only once. The sequence derives from a young man in good health. The rearrangement joins TRBV24-1 to TRBJ1-5; D is perhaps TRBD1 (5 bases). The sequencing input was blood. The chain's CDR3 is CATSDPNRLGQPQHF. In DNA, the CDR3 is TGTGCCACCAGTGACCCCAACAGGTTGGGTCAGCCCCAGCATTTT.